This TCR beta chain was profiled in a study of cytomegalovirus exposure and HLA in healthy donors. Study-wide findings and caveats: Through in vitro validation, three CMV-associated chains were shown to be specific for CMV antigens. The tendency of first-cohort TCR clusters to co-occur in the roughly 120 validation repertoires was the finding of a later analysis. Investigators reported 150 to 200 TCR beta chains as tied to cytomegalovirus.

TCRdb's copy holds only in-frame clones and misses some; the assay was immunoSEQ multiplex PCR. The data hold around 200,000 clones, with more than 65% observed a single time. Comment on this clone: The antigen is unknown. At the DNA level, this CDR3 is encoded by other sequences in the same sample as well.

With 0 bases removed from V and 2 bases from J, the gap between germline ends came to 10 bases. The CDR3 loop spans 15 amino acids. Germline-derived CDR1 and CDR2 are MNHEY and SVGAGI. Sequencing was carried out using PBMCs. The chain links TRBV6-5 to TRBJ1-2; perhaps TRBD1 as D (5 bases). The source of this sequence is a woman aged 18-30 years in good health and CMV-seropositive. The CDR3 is CASSYSTGGNYGYTF. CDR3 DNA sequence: TGTGCCAGCAGTTACTCGACGGGGGGAAACTATGGCTACACCTTC.